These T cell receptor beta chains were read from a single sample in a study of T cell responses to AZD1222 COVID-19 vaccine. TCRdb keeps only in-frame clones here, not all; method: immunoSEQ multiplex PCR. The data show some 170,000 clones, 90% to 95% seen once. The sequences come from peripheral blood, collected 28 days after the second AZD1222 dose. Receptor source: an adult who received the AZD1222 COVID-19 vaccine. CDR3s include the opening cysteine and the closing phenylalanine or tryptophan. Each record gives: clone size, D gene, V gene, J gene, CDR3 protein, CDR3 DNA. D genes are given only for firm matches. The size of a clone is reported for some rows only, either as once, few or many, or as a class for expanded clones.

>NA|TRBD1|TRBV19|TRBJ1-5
CASSRGQGNWEPQHF
TGTGCCAGTAGTAGAGGACAGGGAAATTGGGAGCCCCAGCATTTT
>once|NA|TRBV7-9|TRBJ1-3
CASSTHRDGSGNTIYF
TGTGCCAGCAGCACTCACCGGGATGGCTCTGGAAACACCATATATTTT
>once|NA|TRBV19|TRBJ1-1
CASSIDIQNTEAFF
TGTGCCAGTAGTATAGATATACAGAACACTGAAGCTTTCTTT
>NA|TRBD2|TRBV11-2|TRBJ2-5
CASSSPGAISGPQETQYF
TGTGCCAGCAGCTCCCCCGGGGCTATTAGCGGGCCCCAAGAGACCCAGTACTTC
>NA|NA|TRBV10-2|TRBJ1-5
CASRGGVYSNQPQHF
TGCGCCAGCCGCGGGGGCGTTTATAGCAATCAGCCCCAGCATTTT
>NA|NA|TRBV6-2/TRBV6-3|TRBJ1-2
CASSYRPARGDYGYTF
TGTGCCAGCAGTTACCGCCCCGCCCGGGGGGACTATGGCTACACCTTC
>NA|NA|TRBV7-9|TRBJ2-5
CASSPDGGQETQYF
TGTGCCAGCAGCCCAGACGGGGGCCAAGAGACCCAGTACTTC
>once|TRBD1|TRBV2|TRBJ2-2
CANRDRNTGELFF
TGTGCCAACCGGGACAGAAACACCGGGGAGCTGTTTTTT
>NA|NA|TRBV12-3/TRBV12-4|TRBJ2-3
CASSLGTDTQYF
TGTGCCAGCAGTTTGGGCACAGATACGCAGTATTTT
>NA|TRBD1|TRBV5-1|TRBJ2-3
CASSLGQGADTQYF
TGCGCCAGCAGCTTGGGACAGGGGGCAGATACGCAGTATTTT
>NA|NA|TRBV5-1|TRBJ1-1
CASAVQWGNTEAFF
TGCGCCAGCGCCGTCCAGTGGGGCAACACTGAAGCTTTCTTT
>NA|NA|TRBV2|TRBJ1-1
CASSDEEVTEAFF
TGTGCCAGCAGTGACGAGGAAGTCACTGAAGCTTTCTTT
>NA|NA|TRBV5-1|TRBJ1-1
CASSLASGYTTEAFF
TGCGCCAGCAGCTTGGCCTCGGGGTATACCACTGAAGCTTTCTTT
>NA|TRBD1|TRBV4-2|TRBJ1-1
CASSQDRGQGAFF
TGTGCCAGCAGCCAAGATCGGGGACAGGGAGCTTTCTTT
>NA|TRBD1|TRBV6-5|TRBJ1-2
CASSIQGQHYGYTF
TGTGCCAGCAGTATACAGGGACAGCACTATGGCTACACCTTC
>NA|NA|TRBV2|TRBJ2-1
CASRAGLRLNNEQFF
TGTGCCAGCAGGGCTGGACTGAGGCTAAACAATGAGCAGTTCTTC
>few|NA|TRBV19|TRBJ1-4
CASSSTVYGEKLFF
TGTGCCAGTAGTTCGACAGTGTACGGTGAAAAACTGTTTTTT
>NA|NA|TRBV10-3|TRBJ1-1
CAISDFVRIDNTEAFF
TGTGCCATCAGTGACTTCGTAAGGATTGACAACACTGAAGCTTTCTTT
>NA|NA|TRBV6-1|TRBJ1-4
CASSEFGQGSVGEKLFF
TGTGCCAGCAGTGAATTTGGACAAGGGTCGGTAGGTGAAAAACTGTTTTTT
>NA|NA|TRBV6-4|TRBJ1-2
CASSDPPRSYGYTF
TGTGCCAGCAGTGACCCACCTAGATCCTATGGCTACACCTTC
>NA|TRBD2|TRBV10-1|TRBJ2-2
CASGPRDGGENTGELFF
TGCGCCAGCGGCCCTCGGGACGGGGGGGAGAACACCGGGGAGCTGTTTTTT
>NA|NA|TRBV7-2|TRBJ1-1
CASSFIFQGGFTAEAFF
TGTGCCAGCAGCTTTATATTCCAGGGCGGTTTTACCGCTGAAGCTTTCTTT
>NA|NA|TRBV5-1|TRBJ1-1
CASSLVGGGEAFF
TGCGCCAGCAGCTTGGTCGGGGGCGGTGAAGCTTTCTTT
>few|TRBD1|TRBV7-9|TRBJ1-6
CASSPLNYRGGVSPLHF
TGTGCCAGCAGCCCACTAAACTACAGGGGAGGTGTTTCACCCCTCCACTTT
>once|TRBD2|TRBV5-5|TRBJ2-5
CASSGPGLASETQYF
TGTGCCAGCAGCGGCCCGGGACTAGCGAGTGAGACCCAGTACTTC
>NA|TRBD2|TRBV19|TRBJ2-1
CASRPAGFYNEQFF
TGTGCCAGTAGACCAGCGGGGTTCTACAATGAGCAGTTCTTC
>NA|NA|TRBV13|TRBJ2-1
CASSFPLSGHRLGEENEQFF
TGTGCCAGCAGCTTCCCCTTATCAGGGCACCGCCTCGGTGAAGAAAATGAGCAGTTCTTC
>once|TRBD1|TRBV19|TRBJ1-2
CATHRGYYGYTF
TGTGCCACCCACAGGGGGTACTATGGCTACACCTTC
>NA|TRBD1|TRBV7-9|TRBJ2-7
CASSPDFDRGNPYEQYF
TGTGCCAGCAGCCCTGACTTCGACAGGGGGAACCCCTACGAGCAGTACTTC
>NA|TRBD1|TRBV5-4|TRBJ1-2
CASSPSGGLGYGYTF
TGTGCCAGCAGCCCTTCAGGGGGATTGGGATATGGCTACACCTTC
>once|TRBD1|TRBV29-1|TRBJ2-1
CSHLPGTGGSGEQFF
TGCAGCCATTTACCCGGGACAGGGGGCTCGGGTGAGCAGTTCTTC
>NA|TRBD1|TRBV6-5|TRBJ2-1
CASSNRGRYEQFF
TGTGCCAGCAGTAACAGGGGGCGGTATGAGCAGTTCTTC
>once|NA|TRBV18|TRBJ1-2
CASSIPNNYGYTF
TGTGCCAGCTCAATACCAAATAACTATGGCTACACCTTC
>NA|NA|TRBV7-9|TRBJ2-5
CASSPVGVVETQYF
TGTGCCAGCAGCCCCGTAGGGGTGGTCGAGACCCAGTACTTC
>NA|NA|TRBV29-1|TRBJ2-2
CSVEGQTGELFF
TGCAGCGTTGAAGGACAGACCGGGGAGCTGTTTTTT
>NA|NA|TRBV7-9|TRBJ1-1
CASSQARLRGARSNTEAFF
TGTGCCAGCAGCCAGGCAAGGTTAAGGGGGGCGCGGTCGAACACTGAAGCTTTCTTT
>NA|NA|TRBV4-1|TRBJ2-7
CASSQVRAYEQYF
TGCGCCAGCAGCCAAGTCCGGGCCTACGAGCAGTACTTC